This T cell receptor beta chain appears in the sequencing data of a study of post-analysis software for immune sequencing data. V dropped 1 base and J dropped 4 bases, with 4 bases sitting between them. Germline values: CDR1 DFQATT, CDR2 SNEGSKA (reference sequence). CDR3 length equals 11 residues. Libraries were made from TCR beta cDNA, and they carried unique molecular identifiers. TCRdb fed the PCR reads into MiXCR, producing one record per CDR3 protein. Altogether about 570,000 distinct CDR3 sequences are present, roughly 34% being singletons, with the ten largest covering approximately 6%. There are a few counts of this clonotype. Its target is unknown. Study observations and caveats: With TRBV5-6, TRBV5-1 and TRBV20-1 included, about five TRBV segments were more frequent in patients than in controls. Samples from one preparation batch, clustered by F measure, grouped strongly together. Controls significantly exceeded multiple sclerosis patients in normalized Chao1 diversity.

The gene calls are TRBV20-1 and TRBJ2-5; D is undetermined. This TCR derives from a girl aged 2-17 years with multiple sclerosis. Sequences were obtained from blood. Written as DNA, the CDR3 is TGCAGTGCTAGAGTCGTAGAGACCCAGTACTTC. This gives the protein CSARVVETQYF.